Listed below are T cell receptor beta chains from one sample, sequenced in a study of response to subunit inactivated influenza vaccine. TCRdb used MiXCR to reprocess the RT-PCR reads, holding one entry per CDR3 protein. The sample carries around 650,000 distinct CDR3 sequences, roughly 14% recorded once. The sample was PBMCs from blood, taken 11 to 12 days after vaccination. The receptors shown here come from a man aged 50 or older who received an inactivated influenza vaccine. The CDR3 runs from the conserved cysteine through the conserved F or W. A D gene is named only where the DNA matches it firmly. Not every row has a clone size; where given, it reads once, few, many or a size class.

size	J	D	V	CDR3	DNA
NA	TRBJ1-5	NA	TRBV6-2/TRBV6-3	CASRGNREEQPQHF	TGTGCCAGCAGAGGAAACAGGGAAGAGCAGCCCCAGCATTTT
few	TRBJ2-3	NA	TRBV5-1	CASSLGPGAASTDTQYF	TGCGCCAGCAGCTTAGGCCCTGGGGCAGCAAGCACAGATACGCAGTATTTT
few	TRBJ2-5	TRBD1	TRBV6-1	CASSTGQGQETQYF	TGTGCCAGCAGTACCGGACAGGGGCAGGAGACCCAGTACTTC
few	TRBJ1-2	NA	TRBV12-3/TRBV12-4	CATRELSNYGYTF	TGTGCCACCCGGGAACTTTCTAACTATGGCTACACCTTC
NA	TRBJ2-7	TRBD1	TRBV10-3	CAISEVNRGKGEQYF	TGTGCCATCAGCGAGGTAAACAGGGGGAAGGGCGAGCAGTACTTC
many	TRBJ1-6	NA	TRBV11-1	CASSLEQGPGSYNSPLHF	TGTGCCAGCAGCTTAGAGCAGGGCCCGGGCTCCTATAATTCACCCCTCCACTTT
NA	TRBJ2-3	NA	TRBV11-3	CASSFGQADTQYF	TGTGCCAGCAGCTTCGGACAAGCAGATACGCAGTATTTT
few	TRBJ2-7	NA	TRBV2	CARLVVTSGDPTYEQYF	TGTGCCAGACTCGTGGTTACAAGTGGGGACCCTACCTACGAGCAGTACTTC
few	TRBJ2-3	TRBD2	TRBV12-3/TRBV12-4	CASTTLRGGLTDTQYF	TGTGCCAGCACCACCTTACGGGGGGGGCTCACAGATACGCAGTATTTT
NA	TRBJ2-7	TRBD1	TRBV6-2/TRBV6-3	CASSYLGQGHHEQYF	TGTGCCAGCAGTTACTTGGGACAGGGACACCACGAGCAGTACTTC
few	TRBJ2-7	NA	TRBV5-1	CASSAHRETSYEQYF	TGCGCCAGCAGCGCTCACAGGGAGACCTCCTACGAGCAGTACTTC
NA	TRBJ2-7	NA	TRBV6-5	CASSYSVYRPYEQYF	TGTGCCAGCAGTTACTCAGTTTACCGGCCCTACGAGCAGTACTTC
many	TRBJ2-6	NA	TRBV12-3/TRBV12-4	CASSPFVGAGANVLTF	TGTGCCAGCAGCCCTTTTGTCGGGGCTGGGGCCAACGTCCTGACTTTC
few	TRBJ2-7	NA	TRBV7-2	CASSRIRDVTYEQYF	TGTGCCAGCAGCCGTATCCGGGACGTCACCTACGAGCAGTACTTC
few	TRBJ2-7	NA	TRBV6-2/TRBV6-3	CASSYISERRSGEQYF	TGTGCCAGCAGTTACATTTCGGAACGAAGGTCTGGCGAGCAGTACTTC
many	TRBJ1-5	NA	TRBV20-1	CSASDGSRGSSNQPQHF	TGCAGTGCTAGCGATGGGTCCCGCGGCTCAAGCAATCAGCCCCAGCATTTT
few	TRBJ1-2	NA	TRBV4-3	CASSPYISRNYGYTF	TGCGCCAGCAGCCCTTATATTAGCAGGAACTATGGCTACACCTTC
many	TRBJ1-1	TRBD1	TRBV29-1	CSGRRGPDTEAFF	TGCAGCGGTCGCAGGGGGCCTGACACTGAAGCTTTCTTT
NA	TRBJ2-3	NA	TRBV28	CASSYRIFTDTQYF	TGTGCCAGCAGTTACCGTATCTTCACAGATACGCAGTATTTT
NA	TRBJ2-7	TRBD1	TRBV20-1	CSARDRGRNEQYF	TGCAGTGCCCGGGACAGGGGCAGGAACGAGCAGTACTTC
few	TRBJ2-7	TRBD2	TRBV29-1	CSVGKRPGGEQYF	TGCAGCGTTGGTAAACGGCCGGGGGGCGAGCAGTACTTC
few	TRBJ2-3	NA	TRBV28	CASSLGGLNTDTQYF	TGTGCCAGCAGTTTGGGTGGGTTAAACACAGATACGCAGTATTTT
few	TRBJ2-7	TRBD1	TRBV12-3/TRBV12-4	CASSRGGTGKSEQYF	TGTGCCAGCAGCCGTGGTGGGACAGGGAAGAGTGAGCAGTACTTC
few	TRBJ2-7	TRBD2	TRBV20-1	CSATGLAHTYEQYF	TGCAGTGCTACAGGACTAGCGCACACCTACGAGCAGTACTTC
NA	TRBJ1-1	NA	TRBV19	CASSMYLNTEAFF	TGTGCCAGTAGTATGTATCTGAACACTGAAGCTTTCTTT
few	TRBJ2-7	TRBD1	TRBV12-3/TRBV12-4	CASSVLTGGSAYEQYF	TGTGCCAGCAGCGTTCTAACAGGGGGTTCGGCCTACGAGCAGTACTTC
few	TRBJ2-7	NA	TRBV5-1	CASSLRGPSDEQYF	TGCGCCAGCAGCTTGCGGGGGCCTAGCGACGAGCAGTACTTC
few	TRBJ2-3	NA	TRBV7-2	CASSFAWTDTQYF	TGTGCCAGCAGCTTTGCGTGGACAGATACGCAGTATTTT
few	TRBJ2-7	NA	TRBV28	CASSFREQYF	TGTGCCAGCAGTTTTAGGGAGCAGTACTTC